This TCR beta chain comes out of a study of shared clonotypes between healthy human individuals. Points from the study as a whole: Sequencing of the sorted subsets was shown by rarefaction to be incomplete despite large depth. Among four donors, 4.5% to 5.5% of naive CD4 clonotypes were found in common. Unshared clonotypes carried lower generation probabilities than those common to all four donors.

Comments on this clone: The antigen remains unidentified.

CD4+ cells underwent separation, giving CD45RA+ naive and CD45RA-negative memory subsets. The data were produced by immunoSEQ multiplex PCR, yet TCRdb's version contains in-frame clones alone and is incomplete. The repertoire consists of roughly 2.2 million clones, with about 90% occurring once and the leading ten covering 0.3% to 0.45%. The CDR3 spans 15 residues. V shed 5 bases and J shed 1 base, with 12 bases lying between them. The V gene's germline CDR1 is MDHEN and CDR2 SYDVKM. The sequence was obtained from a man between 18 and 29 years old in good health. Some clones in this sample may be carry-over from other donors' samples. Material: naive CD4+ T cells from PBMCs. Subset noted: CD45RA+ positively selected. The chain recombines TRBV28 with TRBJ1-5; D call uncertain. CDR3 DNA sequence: TGTGCCAGCAGTCGATTGACCCTGAGCAATCAGCCCCAGCATTTT. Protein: CASSRLTLSNQPQHF.